This TCR beta chain was sequenced in a study of CXCR3-negative and CXCR3-positive naive CD8 T cells. About this clonotype: Its antigen is as yet unknown.

CDR3 length equals 18 residues. Looked up from germline, CDR1 is SGHVS and CDR2 is FQNEAQ. Study-wide findings and caveats: TRB CDR3 properties were used to infer TCR strength, and surface CD5 was comparable between naive subsets. CXCR3-positive naive cells carried more hydrophobic TRB CDR3s than CXCR3-negative naive cells did. Diversity was high in both naive subsets and much lower in memory cells. Similar TRBV-TRBJ gene usage was seen in naive CXCR3-negative and CXCR3-positive cells, but not in memory cells.

The authors prepared UMI-labeled TRB cDNA libraries by 5' RACE. With the 5' RACE reads reprocessed, TCRdb shows one record per CDR3 protein and no DNA. The table gives roughly 140,000 distinct CDR3 sequences; the top ten clones make up 0.25% to 0.3% of it. Per CD8+ T cell subset, triplicate sorts of 310,000 or so cells each were done. The chain combines TRBV7-8 with TRBJ2-1; no DNA is available, so the TRBD2 call from TCRdb remains unchecked. The clonotype comes from a human donor in good health. Some clones in this sample may be carry-over from other donors' samples. Input material: naive CXCR3+ CD8+ T cells from blood. The subset here: CD45RO-CCR7+CD27+CD95- naive CD8+ T cells expressing CXCR3 (TNR3+). The CDR3 region is CASTTGGASELLYYEQFF.